A selection of T cell receptor beta chains follows, all from one sample in a study of T cell clones after liver transplantation. Only in-frame clones appear in the TCRdb table, and some are missing; sequencing was by immunoSEQ multiplex PCR. The sample lists roughly 15,000 clones; 85% to 95% were seen once. Source: CD8+ T cells from blood, taken before liver transplant. All receptors come from a human donor who received a liver transplant. The CDR3 runs from the conserved cysteine through the conserved F or W. The order of the fields is clone size, V gene, D gene, J gene, CDR3 protein, CDR3 DNA. A D gene is named only where the DNA matches it firmly. Clone size is not always given. Where it is, it says once, few, many or a class for expanded clones.

abundance: once; v_gene: TRBV5-8; d_gene: TRBD2; j_gene: TRBJ2-1; CDR3aa: CATGPAGEIYNEQFF; CDR3nt: TGTGCCACCGGTCCAGCGGGAGAGATCTACAATGAGCAGTTCTTC
abundance: NA; v_gene: TRBV29-1; d_gene: NA; j_gene: TRBJ2-5; CDR3aa: CSVARGQYF; CDR3nt: TGCAGCGTTGCCCGAGGCCAGTACTTC
abundance: NA; v_gene: TRBV4-3; d_gene: NA; j_gene: TRBJ2-2; CDR3aa: CASSQDFGTTNTGELFF; CDR3nt: TGCGCCAGCAGCCAAGATTTCGGGACAACGAACACCGGGGAGCTGTTTTTT
abundance: NA; v_gene: TRBV7-9; d_gene: NA; j_gene: TRBJ2-1; CDR3aa: CASSSSLASEQFF; CDR3nt: TGTGCCAGCAGCTCGAGCCTAGCAAGTGAGCAGTTCTTC
abundance: NA; v_gene: TRBV7-2; d_gene: NA; j_gene: TRBJ2-3; CDR3aa: CASSPGPSANPTDTQYF; CDR3nt: TGTGCCAGCAGCCCGGGGCCTAGCGCGAACCCCACAGATACGCAGTATTTT
abundance: NA; v_gene: TRBV18; d_gene: NA; j_gene: TRBJ2-7; CDR3aa: CASPTTARGSEQYF; CDR3nt: TGTGCCAGCCCTACGACCGCAAGGGGTAGCGAGCAGTACTTC
abundance: NA; v_gene: TRBV10-3; d_gene: NA; j_gene: TRBJ2-7; CDR3aa: CAISTSGAEQYF; CDR3nt: TGTGCCATCAGTACCTCGGGGGCAGAGCAGTACTTC
abundance: NA; v_gene: TRBV4-3; d_gene: NA; j_gene: TRBJ1-1; CDR3aa: CASSQGGAEAFF; CDR3nt: TGCGCCAGCAGCCAAGGGGGGGCTGAAGCTTTCTTT
abundance: once; v_gene: TRBV10-3; d_gene: NA; j_gene: TRBJ1-4; CDR3aa: CAISESGPFGKLFF; CDR3nt: TGTGCCATCAGTGAGTCGGGACCATTCGGAAAACTGTTTTTT
abundance: NA; v_gene: TRBV19; d_gene: TRBD2; j_gene: TRBJ2-7; CDR3aa: CASSTKLAGAFEQYF; CDR3nt: TGTGCCAGTAGTACCAAACTAGCGGGAGCGTTTGAGCAGTACTTC
abundance: NA; v_gene: TRBV28; d_gene: NA; j_gene: TRBJ1-2; CDR3aa: CASSLWKTANYGYTF; CDR3nt: TGTGCCAGCAGTTTATGGAAGACAGCAAACTATGGCTACACCTTC
abundance: once; v_gene: TRBV4-1; d_gene: NA; j_gene: TRBJ2-1; CDR3aa: CASSLHDEQFF; CDR3nt: TGCGCCAGCAGCCTCCACGATGAGCAGTTCTTC
abundance: NA; v_gene: TRBV9; d_gene: TRBD2; j_gene: TRBJ2-2; CDR3aa: CASSVGSGGPRTGELFF; CDR3nt: TGTGCCAGCAGCGTAGGGTCGGGAGGGCCGAGGACCGGGGAGCTGTTTTTT
abundance: NA; v_gene: TRBV5-5; d_gene: TRBD2; j_gene: TRBJ2-7; CDR3aa: CASSLSLAVTYEQYF; CDR3nt: TGTGCCAGCAGCTTGTCTCTAGCGGTCACCTACGAGCAGTACTTC
abundance: NA; v_gene: TRBV7-8; d_gene: NA; j_gene: TRBJ2-1; CDR3aa: CASSSLAGTYNEQFF; CDR3nt: TGTGCCAGCAGCTCCCTGGCCGGTACTTACAATGAGCAGTTCTTC
abundance: NA; v_gene: TRBV27; d_gene: TRBD1; j_gene: TRBJ2-7; CDR3aa: CASTPGQGAYEQYF; CDR3nt: TGTGCCAGCACACCGGGACAGGGGGCCTACGAGCAGTACTTC